This TCR beta chain came from a study of blood T cell repertoires in COVID-19. Study-wide context: The United States, Italy and Spain were the sources of the acute and convalescent COVID-19 samples. The analysed material was cDNA or gDNA that came from T cells, B-cell-depleted T cells, or PBMCs.

Authors' analysis steps: Amplification of reference gene primers provided the estimated nucleated cell counts. TCRdb's table, derived via immunoSEQ multiplex PCR, lists solely in-frame clones and lacks some. That table is the source of V, J and clone size, and D and trimming were worked out from the DNA. Counted here are 250,000 to 350,000 clones, approximately 85% occurring once; the ten biggest clones make up roughly 0.94%. Seattle cases were enrolled at active infection and followed longitudinally. The trim removed 7 bases at V and 7 bases at J, leaving 13 bases unmatched. The germline gives CDR1 SQVTM, CDR2 ANQGSEA. This CDR3 has 15 amino acids.

The sequencing sample was made of peripheral blood. This clonotype was obtained from a human donor with COVID-19, enrolled during active disease. The donor label of this sample is uncertain. This chain joins TRBV29-1 and TRBJ1-2; 12 positions match TRBD1. CDR3 region: CSGAGQGAERGGYTF. CDR3 bases: TGCAGCGGAGCGGGACAGGGGGCGGAAAGAGGTGGCTACACCTTC.